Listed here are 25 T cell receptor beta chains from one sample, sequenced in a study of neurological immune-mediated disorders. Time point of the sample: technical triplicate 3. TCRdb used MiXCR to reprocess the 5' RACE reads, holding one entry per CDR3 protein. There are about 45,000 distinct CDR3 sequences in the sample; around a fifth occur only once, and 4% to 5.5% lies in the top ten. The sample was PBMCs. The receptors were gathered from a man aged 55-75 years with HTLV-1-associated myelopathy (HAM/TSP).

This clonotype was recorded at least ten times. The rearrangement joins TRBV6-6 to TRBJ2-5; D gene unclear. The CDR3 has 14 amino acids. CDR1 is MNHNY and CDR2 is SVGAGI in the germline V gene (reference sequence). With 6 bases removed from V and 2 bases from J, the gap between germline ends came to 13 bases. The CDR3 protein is CASSHPGQQETQYF. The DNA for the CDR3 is TGTGCCAGCAGCCACCCTGGGCAGCAAGAGACCCAGTACTTC.

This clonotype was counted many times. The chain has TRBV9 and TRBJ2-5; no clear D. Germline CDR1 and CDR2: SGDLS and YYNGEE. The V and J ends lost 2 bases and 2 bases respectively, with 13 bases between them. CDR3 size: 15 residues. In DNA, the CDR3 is TGTGCCAGCAGCGTGAAGCCGACACTTCAAGAGACCCAGTACTTC. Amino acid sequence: CASSVKPTLQETQYF.

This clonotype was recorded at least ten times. CDR3 loop: CASSSPSSGIITGELFF. The CDR3 DNA is TGTGCCAGCAGCTCCCCCAGTAGCGGGATTATTACCGGGGAGCTGTTTTTT. The V call is TRBV7-9, the J call TRBJ2-2; TRBD2 agrees at 8 bases. With V trimmed by 4 bases and J by 5 bases, 12 bases remained unmatched. This CDR3 is 17 amino acids long. Germline lookup yields CDR1 SEHNR and CDR2 FQNEAQ (reference sequence).

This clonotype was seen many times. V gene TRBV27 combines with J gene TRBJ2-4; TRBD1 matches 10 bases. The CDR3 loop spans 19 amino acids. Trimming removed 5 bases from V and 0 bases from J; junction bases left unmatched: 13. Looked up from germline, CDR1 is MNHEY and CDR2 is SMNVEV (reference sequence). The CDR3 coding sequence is TGTGCCAGCAGTCAATATGGGACAGGGGATGTCATAGCCAAAAACATTCAGTACTTC. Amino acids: CASSQYGTGDVIAKNIQYF.

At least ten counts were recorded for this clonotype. The CDR3 is CSVAVGQGANYGYTF. DNA for the CDR3: TGCAGCGTTGCGGTCGGACAGGGGGCTAACTATGGCTACACCTTC. The rearrangement uses TRBV29-1 and TRBJ1-2, with TRBD1 matching over 10 bases. Germline assignment: CDR1 SQVTM and CDR2 ANQGSEA. V dropped 4 bases and J dropped 0; count of bases not matched to a gene: 5. The CDR3 is 15 amino acids.

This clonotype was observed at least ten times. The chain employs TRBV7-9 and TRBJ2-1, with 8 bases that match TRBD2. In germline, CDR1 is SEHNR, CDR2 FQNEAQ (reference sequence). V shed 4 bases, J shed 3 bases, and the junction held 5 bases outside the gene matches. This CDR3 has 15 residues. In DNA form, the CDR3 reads TGTGCCAGCAGCTCAACTAGCGGCCGCTACAATGAGCAGTTCTTC. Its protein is CASSSTSGRYNEQFF.

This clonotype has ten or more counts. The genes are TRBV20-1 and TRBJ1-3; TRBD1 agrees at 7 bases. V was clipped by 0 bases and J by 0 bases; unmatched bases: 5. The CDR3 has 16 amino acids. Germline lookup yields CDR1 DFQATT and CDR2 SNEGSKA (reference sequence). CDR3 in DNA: TGCAGTGCTAGAGACTCGGACAGGAGCTCTGGAAACACCATATATTTT. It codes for CSARDSDRSSGNTIYF.

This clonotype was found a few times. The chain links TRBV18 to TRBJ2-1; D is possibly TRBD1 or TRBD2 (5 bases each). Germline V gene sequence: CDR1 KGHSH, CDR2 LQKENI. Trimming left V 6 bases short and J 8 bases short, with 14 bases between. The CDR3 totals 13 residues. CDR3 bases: TGTGCCAGCTCCGGGGCCTTGAACGATGAGCAGTTCTTC. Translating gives CASSGALNDEQFF. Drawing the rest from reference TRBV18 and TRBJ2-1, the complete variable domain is NAGVMQNPRHLVRRRGQEARLRCSPMKGHSHVYWYRQLPEEGLKFMVYLQKENIIDESGMPKERFSAEFPKEGPSILRIQQVVRGDSAAYFCASSGALNDEQFFGPGTRLTVL.

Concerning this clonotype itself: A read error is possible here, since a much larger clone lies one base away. This CDR3 reads CASSQNFVQQETQYF. DNA for the CDR3: TGTGCCAGCAGCCAAAACTTCGTACAGCAAGAGACCCAGTACTTC. This rearrangement joins TRBV14 to TRBJ2-5; D is uncertain. CDR3 size: 15 residues. The germline gives CDR1 SGHDN, CDR2 FVKESK. Trimming took 2 bases from V and 2 from J, leaving 12 bases between them.

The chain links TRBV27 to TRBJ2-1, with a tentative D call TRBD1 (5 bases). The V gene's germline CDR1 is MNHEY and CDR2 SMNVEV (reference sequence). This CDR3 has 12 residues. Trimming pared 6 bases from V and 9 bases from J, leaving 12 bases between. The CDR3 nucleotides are TGTGCCAGCAGATTAGGGGTGGCTGAGCAGTTCTTC. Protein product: CASRLGVAEQFF.

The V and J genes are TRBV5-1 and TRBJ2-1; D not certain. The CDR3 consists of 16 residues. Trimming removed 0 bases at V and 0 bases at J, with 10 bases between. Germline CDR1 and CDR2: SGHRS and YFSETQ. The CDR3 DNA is TGCGCCAGCAGCTTGGAGGTCAGGAGCTCCTACAATGAGCAGTTCTTC. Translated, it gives CASSLEVRSSYNEQFF.

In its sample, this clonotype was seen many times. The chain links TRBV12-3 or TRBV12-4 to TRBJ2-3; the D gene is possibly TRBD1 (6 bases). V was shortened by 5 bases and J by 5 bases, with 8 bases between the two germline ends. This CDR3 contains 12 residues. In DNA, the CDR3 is TGTGCCAGCAGTCAGGGGATAGATACGCAGTATTTT. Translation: CASSQGIDTQYF.

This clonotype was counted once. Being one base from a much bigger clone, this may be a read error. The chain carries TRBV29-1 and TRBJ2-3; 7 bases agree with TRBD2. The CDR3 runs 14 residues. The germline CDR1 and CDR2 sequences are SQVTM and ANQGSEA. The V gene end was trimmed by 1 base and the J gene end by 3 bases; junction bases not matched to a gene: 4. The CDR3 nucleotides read TGCAGCGTTGAAGGGGGAGGGCAGACAGATACGCAGTATTTT. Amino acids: CSVEGGGQTDTQYF.

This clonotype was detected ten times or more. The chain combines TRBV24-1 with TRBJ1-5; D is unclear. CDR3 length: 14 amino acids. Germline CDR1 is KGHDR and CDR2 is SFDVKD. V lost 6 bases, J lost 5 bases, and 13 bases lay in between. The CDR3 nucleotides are TGTGCCACCAGTCAACCAGGACCCGATCAGCCCCAGCATTTT. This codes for CATSQPGPDQPQHF.

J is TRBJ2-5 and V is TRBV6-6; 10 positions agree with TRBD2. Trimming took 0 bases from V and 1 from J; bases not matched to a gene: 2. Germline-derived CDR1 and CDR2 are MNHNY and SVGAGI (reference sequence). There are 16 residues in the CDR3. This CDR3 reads CASSYSRTSGQETQYF. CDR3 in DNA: TGTGCCAGCAGTTACTCCAGGACTAGCGGCCAAGAGACCCAGTACTTC.

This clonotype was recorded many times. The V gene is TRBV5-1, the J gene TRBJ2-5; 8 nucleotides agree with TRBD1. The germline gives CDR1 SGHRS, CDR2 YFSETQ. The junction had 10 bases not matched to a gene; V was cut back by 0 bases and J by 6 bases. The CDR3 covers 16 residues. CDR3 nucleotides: TGCGCCAGCAGCTTGGACGGGACAGGAGGGTCGCAGACCCAGTACTTC. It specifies CASSLDGTGGSQTQYF.

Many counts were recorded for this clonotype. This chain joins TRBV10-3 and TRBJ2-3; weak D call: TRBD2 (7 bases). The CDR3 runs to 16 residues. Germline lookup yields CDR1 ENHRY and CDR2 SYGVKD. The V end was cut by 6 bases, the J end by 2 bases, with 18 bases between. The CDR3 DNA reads TGTGCCATCAGCGTGGGGCAGGGGACTATCACAGATACGCAGTATTTT. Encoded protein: CAISVGQGTITDTQYF.

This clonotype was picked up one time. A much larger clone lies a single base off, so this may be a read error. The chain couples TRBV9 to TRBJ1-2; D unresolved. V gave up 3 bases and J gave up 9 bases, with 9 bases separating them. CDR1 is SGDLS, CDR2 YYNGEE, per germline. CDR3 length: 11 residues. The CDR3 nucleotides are TGTGCCAGCAGCGCGGAATGGAGCTACACCTTC. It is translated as CASSAEWSYTF.

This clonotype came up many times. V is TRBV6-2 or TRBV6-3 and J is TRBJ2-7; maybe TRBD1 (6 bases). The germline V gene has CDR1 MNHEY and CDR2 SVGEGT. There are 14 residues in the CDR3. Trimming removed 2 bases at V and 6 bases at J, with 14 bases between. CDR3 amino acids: CASSYGGQPSEQYF. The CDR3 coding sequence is TGTGCCAGCAGTTACGGGGGACAACCTTCCGAGCAGTACTTC.

CDR3 in amino acids: CSVEPTAGNIQYF. The CDR3 nucleotides are TGCAGCGTTGAACCGACAGCGGGAAACATTCAGTACTTC. The chain has TRBV29-1 and TRBJ2-4, with D perhaps TRBD2 (6 bases). The V end lost 2 bases, the J end lost 6 bases, and 11 bases lay between the germline ends. Germline V gene data show CDR1 as SQVTM and CDR2 as ANQGSEA. The CDR3 has 13 residues.

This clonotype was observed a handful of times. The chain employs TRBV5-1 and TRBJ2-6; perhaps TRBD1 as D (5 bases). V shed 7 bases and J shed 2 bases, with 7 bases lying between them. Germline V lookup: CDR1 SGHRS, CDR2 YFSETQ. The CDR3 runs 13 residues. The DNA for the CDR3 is TGCGCCAGCGCACAGGCTGGGGCCAACGTCCTGACTTTC. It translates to CASAQAGANVLTF.

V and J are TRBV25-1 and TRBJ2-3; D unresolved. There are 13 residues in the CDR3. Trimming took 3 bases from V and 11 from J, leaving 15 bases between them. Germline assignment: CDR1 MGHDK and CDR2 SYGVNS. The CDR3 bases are TGTGCCAGCAGTGACCTACGCACTGCGAGGCAGTATTTT. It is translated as CASSDLRTARQYF.

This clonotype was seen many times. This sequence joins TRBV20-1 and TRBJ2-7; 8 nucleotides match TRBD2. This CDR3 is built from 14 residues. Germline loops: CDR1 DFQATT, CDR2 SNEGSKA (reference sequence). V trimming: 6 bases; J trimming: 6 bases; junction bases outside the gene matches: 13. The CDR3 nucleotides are TGCAGTGCCACCGGGAGGGGCCGGCTGGCCGAGCAGTACTTC. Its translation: CSATGRGRLAEQYF.

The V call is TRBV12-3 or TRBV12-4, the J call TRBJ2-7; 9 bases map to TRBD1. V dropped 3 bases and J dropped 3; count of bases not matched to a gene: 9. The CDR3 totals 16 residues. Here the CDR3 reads CASSFGGGTGLYEQYF. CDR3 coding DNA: TGTGCCAGCAGTTTTGGGGGGGGGACAGGGCTCTACGAGCAGTACTTC.

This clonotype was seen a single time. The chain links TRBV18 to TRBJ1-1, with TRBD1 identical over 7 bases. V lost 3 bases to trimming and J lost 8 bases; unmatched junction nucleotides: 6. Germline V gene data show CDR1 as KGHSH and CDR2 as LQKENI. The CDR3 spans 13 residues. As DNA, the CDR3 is TGTGCCAGCTCACCCGGGACAGCGGACGAAGCTTTCTTT. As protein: CASSPGTADEAFF.